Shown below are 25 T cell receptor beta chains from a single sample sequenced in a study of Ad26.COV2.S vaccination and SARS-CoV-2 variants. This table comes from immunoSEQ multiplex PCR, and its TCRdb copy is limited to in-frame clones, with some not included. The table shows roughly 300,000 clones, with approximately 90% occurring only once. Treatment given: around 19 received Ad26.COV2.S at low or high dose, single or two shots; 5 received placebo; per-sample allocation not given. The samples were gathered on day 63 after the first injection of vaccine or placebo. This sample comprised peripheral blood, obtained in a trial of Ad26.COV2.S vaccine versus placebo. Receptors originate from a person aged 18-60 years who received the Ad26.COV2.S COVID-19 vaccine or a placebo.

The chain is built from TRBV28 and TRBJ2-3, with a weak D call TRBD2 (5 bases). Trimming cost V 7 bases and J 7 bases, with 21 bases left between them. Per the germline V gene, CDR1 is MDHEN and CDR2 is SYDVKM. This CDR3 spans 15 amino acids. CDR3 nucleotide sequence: TGTGCCAGCAACGGAGCTGCAGCGGCAAGCAATACGCAGTATTTT. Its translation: CASNGAAAASNTQYF.

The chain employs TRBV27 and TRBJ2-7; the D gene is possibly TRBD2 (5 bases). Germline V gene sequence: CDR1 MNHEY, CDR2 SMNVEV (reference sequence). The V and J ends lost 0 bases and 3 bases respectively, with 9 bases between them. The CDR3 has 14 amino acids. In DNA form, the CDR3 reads TGTGCCAGCAGTTTATCGACGGGGTTCTACGAGCAGTACTTC. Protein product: CASSLSTGFYEQYF.

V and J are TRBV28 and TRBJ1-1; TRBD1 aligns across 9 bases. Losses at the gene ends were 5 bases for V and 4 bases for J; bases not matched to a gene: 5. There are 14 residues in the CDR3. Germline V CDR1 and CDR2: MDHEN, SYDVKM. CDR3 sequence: CASSAGQGGTEAFF. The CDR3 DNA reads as TGTGCCAGCAGTGCGGGACAGGGTGGCACTGAAGCTTTCTTT.

Here the CDR3 reads CASSYEGGSYQPQHF. The CDR3 nucleotides read TGTGCCAGCAGTTATGAGGGGGGAAGTTATCAGCCCCAGCATTTT. The rearrangement uses TRBV6-2 or TRBV6-3 and TRBJ1-5, with a possible D match to TRBD1 (6 bases). V lost 3 bases, J lost 5 bases, and 14 bases lay in between. Germline V gives CDR1 MNHEY, CDR2 SVGEGT. This CDR3 is 15 amino acids long.

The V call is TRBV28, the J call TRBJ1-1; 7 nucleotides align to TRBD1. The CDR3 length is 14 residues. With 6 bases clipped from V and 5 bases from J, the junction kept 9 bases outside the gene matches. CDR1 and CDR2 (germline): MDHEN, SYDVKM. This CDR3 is CASSLQGTYTEAFF. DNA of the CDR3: TGTGCCAGCAGCTTACAGGGGACTTATACTGAAGCTTTCTTT.

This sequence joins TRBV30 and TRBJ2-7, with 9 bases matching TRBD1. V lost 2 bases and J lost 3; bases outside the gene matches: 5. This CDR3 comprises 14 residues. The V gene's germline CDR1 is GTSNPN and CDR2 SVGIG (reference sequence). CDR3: CAWSLGQGSYEQYF. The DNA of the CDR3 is TGTGCCTGGAGTTTGGGACAGGGTAGCTACGAGCAGTACTTC.

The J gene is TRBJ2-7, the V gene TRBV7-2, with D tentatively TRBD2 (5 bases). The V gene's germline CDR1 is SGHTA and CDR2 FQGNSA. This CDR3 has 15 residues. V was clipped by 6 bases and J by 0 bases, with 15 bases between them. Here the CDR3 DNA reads TGTGCCAGCAGTCCCGGTGGCGGGCCCTCCTACGAGCAGTACTTC. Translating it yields CASSPGGGPSYEQYF.

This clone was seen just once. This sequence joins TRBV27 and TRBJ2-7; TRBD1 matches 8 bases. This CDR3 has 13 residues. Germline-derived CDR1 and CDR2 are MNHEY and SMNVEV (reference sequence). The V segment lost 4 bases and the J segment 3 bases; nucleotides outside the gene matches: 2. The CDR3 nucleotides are TGTGCCAGCAGTTCCGGACAGGGCTACGAGCAGTACTTC. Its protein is CASSSGQGYEQYF.

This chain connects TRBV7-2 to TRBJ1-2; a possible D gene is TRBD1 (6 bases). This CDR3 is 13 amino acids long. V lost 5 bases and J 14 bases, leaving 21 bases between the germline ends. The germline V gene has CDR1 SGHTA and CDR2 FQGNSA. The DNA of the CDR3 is TGTGCCAGCAGCCTATATCGCGGACAGAGCGGAACCTTC. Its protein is CASSLYRGQSGTF.

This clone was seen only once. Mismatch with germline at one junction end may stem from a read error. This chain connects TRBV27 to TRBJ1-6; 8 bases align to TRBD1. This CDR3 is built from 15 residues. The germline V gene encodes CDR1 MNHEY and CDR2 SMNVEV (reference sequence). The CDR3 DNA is TGTGCCAGCAGCCGACAGGGGTTAGAAAATTCGCCCCTCCACTTT. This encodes CASSRQGLENSPLHF.

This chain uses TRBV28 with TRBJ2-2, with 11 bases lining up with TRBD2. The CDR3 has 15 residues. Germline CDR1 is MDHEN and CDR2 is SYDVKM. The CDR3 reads CVVLAGVRNTGELFF. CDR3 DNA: TGTGTCGTACTAGCGGGAGTGAGGAACACCGGGGAGCTGTTTTTT.

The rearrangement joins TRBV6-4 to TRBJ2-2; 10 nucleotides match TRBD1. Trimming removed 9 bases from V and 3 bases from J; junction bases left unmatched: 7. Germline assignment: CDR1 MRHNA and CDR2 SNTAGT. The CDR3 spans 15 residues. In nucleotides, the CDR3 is TGTGCCAGTCCCCCCGGGACAGGGGACACCGGGGAGCTGTTTTTT. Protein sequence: CASPPGTGDTGELFF.

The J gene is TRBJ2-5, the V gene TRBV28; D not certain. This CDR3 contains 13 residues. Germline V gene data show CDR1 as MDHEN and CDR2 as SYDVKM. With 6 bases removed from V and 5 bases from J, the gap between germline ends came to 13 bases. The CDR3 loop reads CASSPGREETQYF. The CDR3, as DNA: TGTGCCAGCAGCCCAGGACGAGAGGAGACCCAGTACTTC. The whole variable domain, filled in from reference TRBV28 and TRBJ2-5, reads DVKVTQSSRYLVKRTGEKVFLECVQDMDHENMFWYRQDPGLGLRLIYFSYDVKMKEKGDIPEGYSVSREKKERFSLILESASTNQTSMYLCASSPGREETQYFGPGTRLLVL.

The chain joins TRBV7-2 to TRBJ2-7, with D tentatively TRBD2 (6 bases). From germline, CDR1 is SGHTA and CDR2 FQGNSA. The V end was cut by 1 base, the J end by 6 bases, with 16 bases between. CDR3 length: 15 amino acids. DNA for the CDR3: TGTGCCAGCAGCTTAGAAGGGACTCTCCTGGGCGAGCAGTACTTC. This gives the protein CASSLEGTLLGEQYF.

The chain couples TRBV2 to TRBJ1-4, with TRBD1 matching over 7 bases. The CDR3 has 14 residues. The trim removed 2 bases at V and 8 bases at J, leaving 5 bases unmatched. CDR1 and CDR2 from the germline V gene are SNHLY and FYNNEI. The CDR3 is CASSEQQGGEKLFF. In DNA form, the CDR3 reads TGTGCCAGCAGTGAACAGCAGGGGGGCGAAAAACTGTTTTTT.

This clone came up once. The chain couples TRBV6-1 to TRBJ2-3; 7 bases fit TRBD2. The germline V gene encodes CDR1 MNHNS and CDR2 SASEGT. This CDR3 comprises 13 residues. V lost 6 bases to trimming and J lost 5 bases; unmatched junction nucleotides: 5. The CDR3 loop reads CASSRSGGDTQYF. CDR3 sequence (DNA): TGTGCCAGCAGCCGCTCGGGGGGAGATACGCAGTATTTT.

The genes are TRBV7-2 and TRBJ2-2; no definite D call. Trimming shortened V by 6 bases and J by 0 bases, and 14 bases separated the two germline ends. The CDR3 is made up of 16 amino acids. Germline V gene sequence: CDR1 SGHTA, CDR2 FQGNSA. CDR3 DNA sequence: TGTGCCAGCAGTATTGTCGGAACCGCGAACACCGGGGAGCTGTTTTTT. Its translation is CASSIVGTANTGELFF.

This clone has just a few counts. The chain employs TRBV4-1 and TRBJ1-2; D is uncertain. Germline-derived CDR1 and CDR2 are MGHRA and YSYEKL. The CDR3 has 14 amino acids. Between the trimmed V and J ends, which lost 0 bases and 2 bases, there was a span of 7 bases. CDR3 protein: CASSQDRANYGYTF. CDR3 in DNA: TGCGCCAGCAGCCAAGATCGGGCAAACTATGGCTACACCTTC.

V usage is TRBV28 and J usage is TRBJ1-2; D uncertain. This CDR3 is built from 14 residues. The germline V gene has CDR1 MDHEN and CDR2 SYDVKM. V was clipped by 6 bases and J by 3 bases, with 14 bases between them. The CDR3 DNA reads TGTGCCAGCAGAACGGCTAAGGAGGACTATGGCTACACCTTC. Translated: CASRTAKEDYGYTF.

CDR3: CASSIQTGRSGNTIYF. In DNA, the CDR3 is TGTGCCAGCAGCATCCAGACAGGCCGCTCTGGAAACACCATATATTTT. The rearrangement uses TRBV9 and TRBJ1-3; possible D gene TRBD1, 6 bases. This CDR3 region has 16 residues. Trimming took off 4 bases at V and 0 bases at J, with 14 bases between the two ends. CDR1 and CDR2 (germline): SGDLS, YYNGEE. Based on the CDR3 plus reference TRBV9 and TRBJ1-3, the full variable domain is DSGVTQTPKHLITATGQRVTLRCSPRSGDLSVYWYQQSLDQGLQFLIQYYNGEERAKGNILERFSAQQFPDLHSELNLSSLELGDSALYFCASSIQTGRSGNTIYFGEGSWLTVV.

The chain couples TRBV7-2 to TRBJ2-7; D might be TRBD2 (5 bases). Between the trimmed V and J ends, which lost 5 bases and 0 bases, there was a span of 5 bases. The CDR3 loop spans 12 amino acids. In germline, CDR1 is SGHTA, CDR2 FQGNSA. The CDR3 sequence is CASSGSSYEQYF. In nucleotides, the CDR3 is TGTGCCAGCAGCGGGAGCTCCTACGAGCAGTACTTC.

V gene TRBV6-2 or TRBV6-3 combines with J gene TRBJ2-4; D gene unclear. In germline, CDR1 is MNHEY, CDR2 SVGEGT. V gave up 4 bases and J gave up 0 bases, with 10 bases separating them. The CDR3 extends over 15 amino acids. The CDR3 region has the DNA TGTGCCAGCAGTTGGCCGGGCACAGCCAAAAACATTCAGTACTTC. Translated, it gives CASSWPGTAKNIQYF.

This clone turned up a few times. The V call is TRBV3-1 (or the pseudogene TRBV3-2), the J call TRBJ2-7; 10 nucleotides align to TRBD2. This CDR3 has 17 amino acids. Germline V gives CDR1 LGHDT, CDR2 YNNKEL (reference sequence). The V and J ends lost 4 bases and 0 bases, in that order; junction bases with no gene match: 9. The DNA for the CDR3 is TGTGCCAGCAGCCGGGCTAGCGGGGGTGCCAGCTCCTACGAGCAGTACTTC. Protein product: CASSRASGGASSYEQYF.

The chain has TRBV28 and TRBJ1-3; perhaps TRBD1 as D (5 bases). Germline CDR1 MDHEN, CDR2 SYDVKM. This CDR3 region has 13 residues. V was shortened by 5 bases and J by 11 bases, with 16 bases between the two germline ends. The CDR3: CASSGGALGAIYF. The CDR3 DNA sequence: TGTGCCAGCAGTGGGGGAGCCCTAGGCGCCATATATTTT.

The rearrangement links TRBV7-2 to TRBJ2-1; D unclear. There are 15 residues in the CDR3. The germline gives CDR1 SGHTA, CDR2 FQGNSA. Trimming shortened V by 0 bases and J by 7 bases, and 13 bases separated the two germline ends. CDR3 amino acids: CASSLAATAVNEQFF. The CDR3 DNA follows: TGTGCCAGCAGCTTAGCGGCAACGGCCGTGAATGAGCAGTTCTTC.